The table lists the clone carrying this T cell receptor beta chain with a count of one. The sample belongs to a study of blood T cell repertoires in COVID-19. Study at large: The cDNA or gDNA used as material had been derived from T cells, B-cell-depleted T cells, or PBMCs.

The data were produced by immunoSEQ multiplex PCR, yet TCRdb's version contains in-frame clones alone and is incomplete. The table has just over 150,000 clones, approximately 80% seen once. The sequence was collected from a woman at least 80 years old with acute or convalescent COVID-19. The sample comprised peripheral blood.

CDR3 amino acids: CASSPGDRGPRGYTF. The CDR3 coding sequence is TGTGCCAGCAGCCCCGGGGACAGGGGGCCGAGGGGCTACACCTTC. The chain has TRBV6-5 and TRBJ1-2; TRBD1 matches 12 bases. J gave up 8 bases and V 6 bases, and 10 bases lay outside the gene matches. The V gene's germline CDR1 is MNHEY and CDR2 SVGAGI. The CDR3 has 15 residues.